This TCR beta chain stems from a study of shared clonotypes between healthy human individuals. Study context: Researchers assigned three CD4 naive, three CD4 memory, two CD8 naive and one CD8 memory plate to each donor.

A word on this clone: Its antigen is undetermined.

Study-level points and caveats: Sequencing depth was predicted to influence how clonotypes are shared among donors.

Data came from immunoSEQ multiplex PCR; TCRdb stores just in-frame clones and leaves some out. Seen here are a few million clones, 80% to 95% observed once, and the top ten hold 0.35% to 0.45%. CDR3 length equals 14 residues. CDR1 MNHEY and CDR2 SMNVEV come from the germline V gene (reference sequence). V was pared by 5 bases and J by 3 bases, with 12 bases between. The sequence was obtained from a man between 18 and 29 years old in good health. Some clones in this sample may be carry-over from other donors' samples. Input material: naive CD4+ T cells from PBMCs. As for subset: CD45RA+ positively selected. V usage is TRBV27 and J usage is TRBJ2-3; D possibly matches TRBD1 or TRBD2 (5 bases each). The CDR3 region has the DNA TGTGCCAGCAGTCCGGGACCCGGGACAGATACGCAGTATTTT. Its translation is CASSPGPGTDTQYF.